A selection of T cell receptor beta chains follows, all from one sample in a study of cytomegalovirus exposure and HLA in healthy donors. Generated by immunoSEQ multiplex PCR, the TCRdb table keeps only in-frame clones and is missing some. The table records around 170,000 clones, around three quarters of them present only once. Sample: PBMCs. The source is a man between 35 and 55 years old in good health and CMV-seronegative. Each CDR3 is given with its conserved first and last residue. The D gene is left open where the match is weak. Not every row has a clone size; where given, it reads once, few, many or a size class.

j_call	d_call	clone_size	v_call	cdr3_aa	cdr3_nt
TRBJ2-1	TRBD2	.	TRBV6-1	CASSGVFLLGGGRNEQFF	TGTGCCAGCAGTGGAGTCTTCCTTTTGGGCGGGGGGCGAAATGAGCAGTTCTTC
TRBJ2-1	TRBD1	.	TRBV5-6	CASSPGQGTNEQFF	TGTGCCAGCAGCCCGGGACAGGGGACCAATGAGCAGTTCTTC
TRBJ1-5	.	.	TRBV6-6	CASSSGRINQPQHF	TGTGCCAGCAGTAGTGGCAGGATAAATCAGCCCCAGCATTTT
TRBJ1-5	.	.	TRBV6-1	CASSESGGAWSNQPQHF	TGTGCCAGCAGTGAATCGGGGGGGGCTTGGAGCAATCAGCCCCAGCATTTT
TRBJ2-7	.	few	TRBV27	CASSPLLPYEQYF	TGTGCCAGCAGTCCCCTGCTACCCTACGAGCAGTACTTC
TRBJ1-4	TRBD1	.	TRBV19	CASSTWTGGDGLREKLFF	TGTGCCAGTAGTACGTGGACAGGGGGCGACGGGTTGCGGGAAAAACTGTTTTTT
TRBJ2-1	TRBD2	.	TRBV5-4	CASSPGLAGVFEQFF	TGTGCCAGCAGCCCGGGACTAGCGGGAGTTTTTGAGCAGTTCTTC
TRBJ1-4	.	.	TRBV5-1	CASSLSTANEKLFF	TGCGCCAGCAGCCTATCGACAGCTAATGAAAAACTGTTTTTT
TRBJ1-1	.	.	TRBV4-1	CASSPPGGYTEAFF	TGCGCCAGCAGCCCCCCGGGAGGGTACACTGAAGCTTTCTTT
TRBJ2-6	.	few	TRBV4-3	CASSPSGVGANVLTF	TGCGCCAGCAGCCCGTCCGGGGTTGGGGCCAACGTCCTGACTTTC
TRBJ1-2	.	few	TRBV12-5	CASGSEGGGYTF	TGTGCTAGTGGTTCGGAAGGGGGTGGCTACACCTTC
TRBJ1-2	.	.	TRBV27	CASSVGHAYGYTF	TGTGCCAGCAGTGTAGGACACGCCTATGGCTACACCTTC